The 32 T cell receptor beta chains below were found in one sample sequenced in a study of CD8+CD57+ T cells in acquired aplastic anemia. TCR beta VDJ and CDR3 profiling used genomic DNA as template. TCRdb re-derived calls from the reads in MiXCR, one entry per CDR3 protein. In the table there are nearly 60,000 distinct CDR3 sequences, roughly 60% of which are singletons. Patients who underwent sequencing had shown CD8+CD57+ cell expansion by flow cytometry. The sample consisted of sorted CD4+, CD8+, or CD8+CD57+ T cells (not recorded which) from PBMCs. The receptors stem from a human donor with aplastic anemia.

This sequence joins TRBV15 and TRBJ2-1; perhaps TRBD2 as D (6 bases). The CDR3 extends over 15 amino acids. Germline CDR1 is LNHNV and CDR2 is YYDKDF (reference sequence). Trimming shortened V by 0 bases and J by 5 bases, and 11 bases separated the two germline ends. DNA of the CDR3: TGTGCCACCAGCAGAGATGGAGGGGCCAACAATGAGCAGTTCTTC. Amino acids: CATSRDGGANNEQFF.

In its sample, this clonotype was seen many times. The rearrangement links TRBV7-9 to TRBJ2-2; 7 bases agree with TRBD1. The V gene's germline CDR1 is SEHNR and CDR2 FQNEAQ (reference sequence). V gave up 8 bases and J gave up 4 bases; unmatched junction bases: 16. The CDR3 has 17 amino acids. The CDR3 sequence: CASLINPGTEATGELFF. The CDR3 bases are TGTGCCAGCCTCATAAACCCCGGGACAGAGGCCACCGGGGAGCTGTTTTTT.

This chain connects TRBV24-1 to TRBJ2-1; D is perhaps TRBD1 (6 bases). Trimming removed 1 base at V and 4 bases at J, with 7 bases between. Germline CDR1 is KGHDR and CDR2 is SFDVKD. The CDR3 has 14 amino acids. The CDR3 region is CATSDFGQYNEQFF. In DNA form, the CDR3 reads TGTGCCACCAGTGATTTCGGACAGTACAATGAGCAGTTCTTC.

This clonotype was detected many times. The V and J genes are TRBV6-1 and TRBJ1-1, with D hard to call. Germline CDR1 is MNHNS and CDR2 is SASEGT. V was clipped by 8 bases and J by 1 base, with 23 bases between them. This CDR3 is 17 amino acids long. CDR3 coding DNA: TGTGCCAGCCCCCCCGGACGGGAGTCGAGGAGGAACACTGAAGCTTTCTTT. Its translation is CASPPGRESRRNTEAFF.

V is TRBV15 and J is TRBJ2-5, with 9 positions matching TRBD1. V lost 2 bases and J lost 5; bases outside the gene matches: 9. CDR1 and CDR2 from the germline V gene are LNHNV and YYDKDF (reference sequence). CDR3 length equals 16 residues. The CDR3 DNA reads TGTGCCACCAGCAGACCGGGACAGGGAGCGCGGGAGACCCAGTACTTC. Residues: CATSRPGQGARETQYF.

The CDR3 nucleotides are TGTGCCAGCAGGCAGGCGGGGGGGAATGGCTACACCTTC. It encodes CASRQAGGNGYTF. The chain couples TRBV7-8 to TRBJ1-2; D is possibly TRBD1 (5 bases). Trimming stripped 6 bases from V and 6 bases from J, with 14 bases between. This CDR3 has 13 amino acids. Germline loops: CDR1 SGHVS, CDR2 FQNEAQ.

The chain links TRBV24-1 to TRBJ2-3; D is ambiguous. The CDR3 is 12 residues long. Per the germline V gene, CDR1 is KGHDR and CDR2 is SFDVKD. V was trimmed by 4 bases and J by 11 bases, leaving 12 bases between them. The CDR3 nucleotides read TGTGCCACCAGTGACTTTTATCTCAGGCAGTATTTT. Protein product: CATSDFYLRQYF.

The chain is built from TRBV7-2 and TRBJ2-7, with TRBD1 matching over 7 bases. Germline trimming cut 5 bases from V and 5 bases from J; bases unmatched to any gene: 6. Per the germline V gene, CDR1 is SGHTA and CDR2 is FQGNSA. The CDR3 contains 13 residues. In DNA form, the CDR3 reads TGTGCCAGCAGCCGCATAGGGGGCAACGAGCAGTACTTC. Protein: CASSRIGGNEQYF.

J is TRBJ2-2 and V is TRBV6-1, with D perhaps TRBD1 (6 bases). With 6 bases removed from V and 8 bases from J, the gap between germline ends came to 10 bases. There are 12 residues in the CDR3. The germline CDR1 and CDR2 sequences are MNHNS and SASEGT. The CDR3, as DNA: TGTGCCAGCAGCCCCGGGACAGGGGAGCTGTTTTTT. Translation gives CASSPGTGELFF.

The rearrangement joins TRBV25-1 to TRBJ2-5, with 7 bases lining up with TRBD1. This CDR3 comprises 16 residues. Germline lookup yields CDR1 MGHDK and CDR2 SYGVNS. J was trimmed by 7 bases and V by 2 bases; bases with no gene match: 13. CDR3 DNA: TGTGCCAGCAGTGAAAGGGAGACAGGGAGCTTGTGGACCCAGTACTTC. Protein: CASSERETGSLWTQYF.

This chain joins TRBV25-1 and TRBJ1-5, with 9 positions matching TRBD1. The germline gives CDR1 MGHDK, CDR2 SYGVNS. This CDR3 has 15 amino acids. V lost 2 bases and J lost 6; bases outside the gene matches: 5. CDR3 in amino acids: CASSEGTGYGQPQHF. CDR3 coding DNA: TGTGCCAGCAGTGAAGGGACAGGGTACGGTCAGCCCCAGCATTTT.

J is TRBJ1-6 and V is TRBV10-3; TRBD1 might be the D (5 bases). CDR3 length: 14 residues. Germline V gene lookup returns CDR1 ENHRY and CDR2 SYGVKD. Trimming took off 6 bases at V and 9 bases at J, with 15 bases between the two ends. Here the CDR3 reads CAIRETSGTSPLHF. For the CDR3, the DNA is TGTGCCATCAGGGAAACCTCAGGGACTTCACCCCTCCACTTT.

The chain links TRBV10-2 to TRBJ1-2, with D unclear. Trimming pared 2 bases from V and 8 bases from J, leaving 12 bases between. The CDR3 consists of 13 residues. Germline V gene lookup returns CDR1 WSHSY and CDR2 SAAADI. The CDR3 protein is CASSETGMIGYTF. In nucleotides, the CDR3 is TGCGCCAGCAGTGAGACCGGGATGATAGGCTACACCTTC.

This clonotype occurred a few times. J is TRBJ1-6 and V is TRBV14; weak D call: TRBD1 (6 bases). The CDR3 has 16 residues. The V end was cut by 0 bases, the J end by 10 bases, with 16 bases between. CDR1 and CDR2 (germline): SGHDN, FVKESK. The CDR3 nucleotides read TGTGCCAGCAGCCAAGATCTCCTACCAGGGGAATCACCCCTCCACTTT. Translated, it gives CASSQDLLPGESPLHF. Filled out from reference TRBV14 and TRBJ1-6, the complete variable domain reads EAGVTQFPSHSVIEKGQTVTLRCDPISGHDNLYWYRRVMGKEIKFLLHFVKESKQDESGMPNNRFLAERTGGTYSTLKVQPAELEDSGVYFCASSQDLLPGESPLHFGNGTRLTVT.

In this sample, this clonotype turned up many times. The V and J genes are TRBV19 and TRBJ1-1; D perhaps matches TRBD1 (5 bases). V lost 5 bases to trimming and J lost 1 base, with 8 bases between them. The CDR3 sequence is 13 residues long. CDR1 is LNHDA and CDR2 is SQIVND in the germline V gene (reference sequence). The CDR3 nucleotides are TGTGCCAGTAGTTCGACAGCGAACACTGAAGCTTTCTTT. Protein: CASSSTANTEAFF. The whole variable domain, remainder taken from reference TRBV19 and TRBJ1-1, is DGGITQSPKYLFRKEGQNVTLSCEQNLNHDAMYWYRQDPGQGLRLIYYSQIVNDFQKGDIAEGYSVSREKKESFPLTVTSAQKNPTAFYLCASSSTANTEAFFGQGTRLTVV.

The V gene is TRBV4-2, the J gene TRBJ2-7, with D tentatively TRBD1 (5 bases). Germline V CDR1 and CDR2: LGHNA, YNFKEQ. This CDR3 is built from 13 residues. CDR3 in amino acids: CASSQDLGPERYV. The CDR3, as DNA: TGTGCCAGCAGCCAAGATTTGGGGCCTGAGCGGTACGTC.

This chain joins TRBV5-5 and TRBJ2-7, with no clear D. The CDR3 is made up of 13 amino acids. From germline, CDR1 is SGHKS and CDR2 YYEKEE (reference sequence). Trimming left V 1 base short and J 7 bases short, with 12 bases between. CDR3 DNA: TGTGCCAGCAGCTTGAGGCCAGATCTAGAGCAGTACTTC. Its translation is CASSLRPDLEQYF.

This rearrangement joins TRBV5-8 to TRBJ2-2; tentative D call: TRBD1 (6 bases). The germline gives CDR1 SGHTS, CDR2 YDEGEE. The CDR3 totals 14 residues. V was trimmed by 3 bases and J by 2 bases, leaving 8 bases between them. CDR3 amino acids: CASSSDSNTGELFF. The CDR3 DNA sequence: TGTGCCAGCAGCTCGGACAGTAACACCGGGGAGCTGTTTTTT.

The chain uses TRBV15 and TRBJ2-5; 11 nucleotides line up with TRBD2. V shed 0 bases and J 2 bases; nucleotides not matched to a gene: 5. CDR3 size: 17 residues. In germline, CDR1 is LNHNV, CDR2 YYDKDF (reference sequence). As DNA, the CDR3 is TGTGCCACCAGCAGAGACCTAGCGGGGGGCGATCAAGAGACCCAGTACTTC. Translation gives CATSRDLAGGDQETQYF.

The table lists this clonotype with a few counts. This chain connects TRBV10-1 to TRBJ1-1; D call uncertain. Trimming pared 0 bases from V and 7 bases from J, leaving 9 bases between. Looked up from germline, CDR1 is WNHNN and CDR2 is SYGVQD (reference sequence). The CDR3 totals 13 residues. The CDR3 DNA reads TGCGCCAGCAGTGAGTCGAAAGGCCTTGAAGCTTTCTTT. Translating gives CASSESKGLEAFF.

The chain combines TRBV20-1 with TRBJ2-1, with 10 nucleotides matching TRBD2. The CDR3 length is 15 residues. Germline V gene lookup returns CDR1 DFQATT and CDR2 SNEGSKA (reference sequence). Unmatched junction bases numbered 8, after V lost 0 bases and J lost 9 bases. The CDR3 reads CSARDVAGGTREQFF. CDR3 in DNA: TGCAGTGCTAGAGATGTAGCGGGGGGCACCCGTGAGCAGTTCTTC.

V and J are TRBV10-3 and TRBJ2-3; possible D gene TRBD2, 6 bases. The CDR3 runs 10 residues. V shed 11 bases and J shed 6 bases, with 9 bases lying between them. Germline V gene data show CDR1 as ENHRY and CDR2 as SYGVKD. The CDR3 region is CAGGYDTQYF. CDR3 nucleotides: TGTGCCGGGGGGTATGATACGCAGTATTTT.

The genes are TRBV28 and TRBJ2-7; maybe TRBD2 (7 bases). This CDR3 has 15 amino acids. The V end lost 6 bases, the J end lost 3 bases, and 18 bases lay between the germline ends. Germline CDR1 MDHEN, CDR2 SYDVKM. The CDR3 spells CASSLGDGGLYEQYF. The CDR3 nucleotides are TGTGCCAGCAGCTTAGGGGACGGGGGGCTCTACGAGCAGTACTTC. Full variable domain (rest looked up from reference TRBV28 and TRBJ2-7): DVKVTQSSRYLVKRTGEKVFLECVQDMDHENMFWYRQDPGLGLRLIYFSYDVKMKEKGDIPEGYSVSREKKERFSLILESASTNQTSMYLCASSLGDGGLYEQYFGPGTRLTVT.

V is TRBV2 and J is TRBJ2-7; D remains ambiguous. Germline loops: CDR1 SNHLY, CDR2 FYNNEI. CDR3 size: 11 residues. Trimming removed 1 base at V and 6 bases at J, with 4 bases between. DNA of the CDR3: TGTGCCAGCAGTGAAGGGGGCGAGCAGTACTTC. It codes for CASSEGGEQYF.

This clonotype was counted ten times or more. CDR3 coding DNA: TGTGCCAGCAGTGTGGGACAGGGGACAGATACGCAGTATTTT. This gives the protein CASSVGQGTDTQYF. The rearrangement links TRBV2 to TRBJ2-3; TRBD1 matches at 10 bases. Unmatched junction bases numbered 1, after V lost 4 bases and J lost 3 bases. The CDR3 runs to 14 residues. The germline V gene encodes CDR1 SNHLY and CDR2 FYNNEI.

This sequence joins TRBV9 and TRBJ1-2; 7 nucleotides match TRBD1. The CDR3 is 16 residues long. With 1 base clipped from V and 1 base from J, the junction kept 7 bases outside the gene matches. Germline V CDR1 and CDR2: SGDLS, YYNGEE. CDR3 protein: CASSVNPGQNNYGYTF. The CDR3 region has the DNA TGTGCCAGCAGCGTAAACCCGGGACAGAATAACTATGGCTACACCTTC. Variable domain in full (rest from reference TRBV9 and TRBJ1-2): DSGVTQTPKHLITATGQRVTLRCSPRSGDLSVYWYQQSLDQGLQFLIQYYNGEERAKGNILERFSAQQFPDLHSELNLSSLELGDSALYFCASSVNPGQNNYGYTFGSGTRLTVV.

The chain employs TRBV29-1 and TRBJ2-3, with D uncertain. CDR1 and CDR2 from the germline V gene are SQVTM and ANQGSEA. The V end lost 4 bases, the J end lost 1 base, and 0 bases lay between the germline ends. The CDR3 is 10 amino acids. CDR3 protein: CSVGTDTQYF. The CDR3 DNA reads TGCAGCGTTGGCACAGATACGCAGTATTTT.

About this clonotype itself: Its ends do not fully match the called genes, so a read error is possible. J is TRBJ2-2 and V is TRBV15; D possibly matches TRBD1 or TRBD2 (5 bases each). The length of the CDR3 is 14 residues. Germline V gene data show CDR1 as LNHNV and CDR2 as YYDKDF (reference sequence). CDR3 amino acids: CATSGGEGTGDLFF. The CDR3 DNA sequence: TGTGCCACCAGCGGAGGAGAGGGGACCGGGGATCTGTTTTTT.

The V and J genes are TRBV20-1 and TRBJ1-4; possible D gene TRBD1, 5 bases. The CDR3 runs 14 residues. Between the trimmed V and J ends, which lost 4 bases and 2 bases, there was a span of 11 bases. Looked up from germline, CDR1 is DFQATT and CDR2 is SNEGSKA (reference sequence). The CDR3 region is CSAIGGETNEKLFF. CDR3 coding DNA: TGCAGTGCTATCGGGGGGGAGACTAATGAAAAACTGTTTTTT.

This clonotype came up a few times. Relative to the germline gene, one junction end is altered; a read error may explain this. This chain uses TRBV7-8 with TRBJ1-3; no reliable D call. The CDR3 covers 15 residues. Germline-derived CDR1 and CDR2 are SGHVS and FQNEAQ. The CDR3 DNA sequence: TGCGCCAGCAGCTCCTTTGTGCTCTCTGGAACCACCATATATTTT. Protein product: CASSSFVLSGTTIYF.

By frequency in the sample, this clonotype is medium-sized (0.01 to 0.1%). A junction end diverges from the germline sequence, so it may reflect a read error. V usage is TRBV29-1 and J usage is TRBJ1-2; 9 nucleotides match TRBD1. Germline V CDR1 and CDR2: SQVTM, ANQGSEA. The CDR3 spans 12 residues. The CDR3 loop is CSVPGQGSWLSF. As DNA, the CDR3 is TGCAGCGTTCCGGGACAGGGTTCTTGGCTCTCCTTC.

V usage is TRBV7-2 and J usage is TRBJ1-5; D unclear. This CDR3 has 13 amino acids. Germline CDR1 reads SGHTA; CDR2 reads FQGNSA. V shed 7 bases and J shed 2 bases, with 9 bases lying between them. CDR3 DNA: TGTGCCAGCACCGTTTCCGGCAATCAGCCCCAGCATTTT. Amino acids: CASTVSGNQPQHF.